This T cell receptor beta chain was retrieved from a study of response to subunit inactivated influenza vaccine. Remarks on this clonotype: Mismatch with germline at one junction end may stem from a read error.

The CDR3 is made up of 15 amino acids. Germline-derived CDR1 and CDR2 are LGHNA and YSLEER. One entry per CDR3 protein, called by TCRdb with MiXCR from the RT-PCR reads. Here the sample spans 500,000 to 750,000 distinct CDR3 sequences, roughly 15% being singletons. The source was PBMCs from blood, collected less than 13 days after vaccination. This clonotype originated in a man over 45 who received an inactivated influenza vaccine. This chain joins TRBV4-3 and TRBJ2-7, with D possibly matching TRBD2 (6 bases). The CDR3, as DNA: TGCGTCAGCAGCCAAGTGTTTGGAGGGAGTGTCGAGCAGTACTTC. It is translated as CVSSQVFGGSVEQYF.